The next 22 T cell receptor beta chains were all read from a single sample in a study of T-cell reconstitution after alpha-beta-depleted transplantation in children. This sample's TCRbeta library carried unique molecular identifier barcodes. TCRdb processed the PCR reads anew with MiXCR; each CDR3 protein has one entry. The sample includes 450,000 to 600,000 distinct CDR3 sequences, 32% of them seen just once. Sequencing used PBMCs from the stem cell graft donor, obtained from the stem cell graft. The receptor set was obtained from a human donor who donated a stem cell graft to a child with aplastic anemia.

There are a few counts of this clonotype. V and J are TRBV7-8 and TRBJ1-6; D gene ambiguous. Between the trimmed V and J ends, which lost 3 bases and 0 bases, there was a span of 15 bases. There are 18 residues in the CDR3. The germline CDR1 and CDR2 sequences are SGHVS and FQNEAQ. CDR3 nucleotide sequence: TGTGCCAGCAGCTTGGATGTACACTCCAGCTCCTATAATTCACCCCTCCACTTT. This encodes CASSLDVHSSSYNSPLHF. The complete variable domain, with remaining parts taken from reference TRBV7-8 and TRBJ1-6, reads GAGVSQSPRYKVAKRGQDVALRCDPISGHVSLFWYQQALGQGPEFLTYFQNEAQLDKSGLPSDRFFAERPEGSVSTLKIQRTQQEDSAVYLCASSLDVHSSSYNSPLHFGNGTRLTVT.

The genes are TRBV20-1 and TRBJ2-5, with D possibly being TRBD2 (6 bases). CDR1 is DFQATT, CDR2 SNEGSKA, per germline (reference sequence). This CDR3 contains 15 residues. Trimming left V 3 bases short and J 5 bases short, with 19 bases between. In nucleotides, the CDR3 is TGCAGTGCTAGTTTGCGCGGGGTTACACAGGAGACCCAGTACTTC. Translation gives CSASLRGVTQETQYF.

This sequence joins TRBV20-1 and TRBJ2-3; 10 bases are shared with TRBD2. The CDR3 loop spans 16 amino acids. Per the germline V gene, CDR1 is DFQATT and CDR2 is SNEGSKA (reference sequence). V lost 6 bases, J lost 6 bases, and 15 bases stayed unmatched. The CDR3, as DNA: TGCAGTGCGATCCCCATTCCAGCGGGAGGGCCGGATACGCAGTATTTT. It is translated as CSAIPIPAGGPDTQYF.

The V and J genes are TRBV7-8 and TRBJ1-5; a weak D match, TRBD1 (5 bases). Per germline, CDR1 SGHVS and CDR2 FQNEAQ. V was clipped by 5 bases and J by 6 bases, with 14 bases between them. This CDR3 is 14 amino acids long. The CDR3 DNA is TGTGCCAGCAGCGTAAATACAGGAAGTCAGCCCCAGCATTTT. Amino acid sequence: CASSVNTGSQPQHF. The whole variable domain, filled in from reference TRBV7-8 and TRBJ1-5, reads GAGVSQSPRYKVAKRGQDVALRCDPISGHVSLFWYQQALGQGPEFLTYFQNEAQLDKSGLPSDRFFAERPEGSVSTLKIQRTQQEDSAVYLCASSVNTGSQPQHFGDGTRLSIL.

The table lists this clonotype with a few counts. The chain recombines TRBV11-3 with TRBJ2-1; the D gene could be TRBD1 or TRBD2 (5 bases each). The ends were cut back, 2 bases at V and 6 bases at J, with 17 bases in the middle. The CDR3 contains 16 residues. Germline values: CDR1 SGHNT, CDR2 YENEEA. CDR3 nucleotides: TGTGCCAGCAGCTTATGGGACGCGAGGGAGCGCAATGAGCAGTTCTTC. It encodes CASSLWDARERNEQFF.

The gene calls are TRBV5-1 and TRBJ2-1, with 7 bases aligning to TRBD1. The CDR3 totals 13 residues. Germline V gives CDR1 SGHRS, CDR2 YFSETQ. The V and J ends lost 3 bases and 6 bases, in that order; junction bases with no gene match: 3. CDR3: CASSYQGVNEQFF. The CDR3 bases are TGCGCCAGCAGCTATCAGGGGGTCAATGAGCAGTTCTTC.

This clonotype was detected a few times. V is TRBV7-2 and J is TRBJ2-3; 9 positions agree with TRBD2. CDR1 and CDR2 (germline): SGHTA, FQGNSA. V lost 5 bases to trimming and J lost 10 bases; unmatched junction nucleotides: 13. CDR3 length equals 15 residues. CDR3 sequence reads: CASSTPGLAALSQYF. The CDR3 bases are TGTGCCAGCAGCACCCCGGGACTAGCAGCCCTATCGCAGTATTTT.

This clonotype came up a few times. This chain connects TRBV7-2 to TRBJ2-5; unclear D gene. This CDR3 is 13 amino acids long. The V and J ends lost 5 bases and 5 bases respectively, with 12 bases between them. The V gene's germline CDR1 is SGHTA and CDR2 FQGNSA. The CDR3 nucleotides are TGTGCCAGCAGCCGAGGTGGTTCCGAGACCCAGTACTTC. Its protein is CASSRGGSETQYF.

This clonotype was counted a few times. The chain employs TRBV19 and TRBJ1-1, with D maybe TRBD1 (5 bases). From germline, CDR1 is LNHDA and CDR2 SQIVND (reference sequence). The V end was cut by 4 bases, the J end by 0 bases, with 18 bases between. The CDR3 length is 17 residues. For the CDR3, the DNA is TGTGCCAGTAGTACCGGGACTGGAAGGTCGGTGAACACTGAAGCTTTCTTT. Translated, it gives CASSTGTGRSVNTEAFF. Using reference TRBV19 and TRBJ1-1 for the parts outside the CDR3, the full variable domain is DGGITQSPKYLFRKEGQNVTLSCEQNLNHDAMYWYRQDPGQGLRLIYYSQIVNDFQKGDIAEGYSVSREKKESFPLTVTSAQKNPTAFYLCASSTGTGRSVNTEAFFGQGTRLTVV.

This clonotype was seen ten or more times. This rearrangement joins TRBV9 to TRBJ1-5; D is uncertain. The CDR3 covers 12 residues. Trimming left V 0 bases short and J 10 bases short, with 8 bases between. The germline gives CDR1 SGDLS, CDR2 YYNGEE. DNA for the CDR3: TGTGCCAGCAGCGTAGAAGAAAGTCCCCAGCATTTT. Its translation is CASSVEESPQHF.

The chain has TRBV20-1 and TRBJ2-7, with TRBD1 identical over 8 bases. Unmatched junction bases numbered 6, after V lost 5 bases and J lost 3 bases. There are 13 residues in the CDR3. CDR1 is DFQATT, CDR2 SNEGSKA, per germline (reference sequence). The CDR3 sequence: CSAGQGVSYEQYF. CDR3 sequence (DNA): TGCAGTGCTGGACAGGGCGTAAGCTACGAGCAGTACTTC.

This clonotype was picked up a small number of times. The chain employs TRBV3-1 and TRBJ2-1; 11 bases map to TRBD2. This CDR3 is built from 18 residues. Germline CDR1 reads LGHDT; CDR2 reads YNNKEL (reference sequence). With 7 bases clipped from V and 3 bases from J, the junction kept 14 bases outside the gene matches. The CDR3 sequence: CASTRTSGPTGFYNEQFF. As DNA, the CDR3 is TGTGCCAGCACCAGGACTAGCGGGCCAACGGGTTTCTACAATGAGCAGTTCTTC.

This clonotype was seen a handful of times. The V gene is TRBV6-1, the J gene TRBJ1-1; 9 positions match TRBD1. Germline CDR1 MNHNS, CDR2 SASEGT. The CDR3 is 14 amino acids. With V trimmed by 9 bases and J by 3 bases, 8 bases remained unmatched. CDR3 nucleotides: TGTGCCAGTAGTAGACAGGGGGGGGACACTGAAGCTTTCTTT. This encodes CASSRQGGDTEAFF.

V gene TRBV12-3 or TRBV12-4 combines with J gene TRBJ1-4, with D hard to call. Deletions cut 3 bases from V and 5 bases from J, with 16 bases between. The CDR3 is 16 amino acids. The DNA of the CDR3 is TGTGCCAGCAGTTTTCTCGCGGACGGGTTAAATGAAAAACTGTTTTTT. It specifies CASSFLADGLNEKLFF.

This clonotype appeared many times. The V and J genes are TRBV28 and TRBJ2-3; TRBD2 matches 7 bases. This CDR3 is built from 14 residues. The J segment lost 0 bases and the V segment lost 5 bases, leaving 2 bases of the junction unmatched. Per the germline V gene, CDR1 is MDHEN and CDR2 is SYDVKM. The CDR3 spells CASSPSGSTDTQYF. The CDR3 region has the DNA TGTGCCAGCAGTCCTAGCGGAAGCACAGATACGCAGTATTTT.

DNA for the CDR3: TGCAGCGTTGAAAAAGAGAACACTGAAGCTTTCTTT. This codes for CSVEKENTEAFF. V gene TRBV29-1 combines with J gene TRBJ1-1; no reliable D call. Trimming cost V 2 bases and J 1 base, with 5 bases left between them. Germline V gene sequence: CDR1 SQVTM, CDR2 ANQGSEA. The length of the CDR3 is 12 residues.

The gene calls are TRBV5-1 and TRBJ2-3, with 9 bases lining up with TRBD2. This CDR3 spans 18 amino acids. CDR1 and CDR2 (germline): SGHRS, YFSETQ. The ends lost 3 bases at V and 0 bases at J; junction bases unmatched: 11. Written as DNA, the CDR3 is TGCGCCAGCAGCTATAGCGGGGGCGGAACTCTGAGCACAGATACGCAGTATTTT. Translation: CASSYSGGGTLSTDTQYF. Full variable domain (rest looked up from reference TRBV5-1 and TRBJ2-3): KAGVTQTPRYLIKTRGQQVTLSCSPISGHRSVSWYQQTPGQGLQFLFEYFSETQRNKGNFPGRFSGRQFSNSRSEMNVSTLELGDSALYLCASSYSGGGTLSTDTQYFGPGTRLTVL.

This CDR3 is CASSLASGWEGESEQFF. The CDR3 nucleotides read TGTGCCAGCAGCTTAGCCAGCGGGTGGGAGGGAGAGAGTGAGCAGTTCTTC. The chain combines TRBV7-9 with TRBJ2-1; 7 bases agree with TRBD2. Germline CDR1 is SEHNR and CDR2 is FQNEAQ (reference sequence). The CDR3 has 17 amino acids. V lost 0 bases and J lost 9; bases outside the gene matches: 14.

The CDR3 bases are TGCAGTGCTATATCCCGGAGGGGGGGGTTAATCAATGAGCAGTTCTTC. The encoded protein is CSAISRRGGLINEQFF. The V call is TRBV20-1, the J call TRBJ2-1; D is possibly TRBD2 (7 bases). The V end lost 4 bases, the J end lost 6 bases, and 22 bases lay between the germline ends. Germline lookup yields CDR1 DFQATT and CDR2 SNEGSKA (reference sequence). The CDR3 has 16 amino acids.

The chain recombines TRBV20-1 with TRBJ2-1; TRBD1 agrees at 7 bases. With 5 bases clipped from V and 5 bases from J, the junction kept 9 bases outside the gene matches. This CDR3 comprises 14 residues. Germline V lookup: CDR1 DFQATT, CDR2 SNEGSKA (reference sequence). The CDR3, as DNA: TGCAGTGCTCGCCGGGACAGAACCCACAATGAGCAGTTCTTC. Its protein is CSARRDRTHNEQFF.

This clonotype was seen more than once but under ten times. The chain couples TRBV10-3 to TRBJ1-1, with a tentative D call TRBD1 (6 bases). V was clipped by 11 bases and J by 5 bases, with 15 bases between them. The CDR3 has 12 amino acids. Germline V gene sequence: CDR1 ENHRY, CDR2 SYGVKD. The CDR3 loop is CAARGSGTEAFF. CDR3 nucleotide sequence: TGTGCCGCCAGGGGAAGTGGGACTGAAGCTTTCTTT.

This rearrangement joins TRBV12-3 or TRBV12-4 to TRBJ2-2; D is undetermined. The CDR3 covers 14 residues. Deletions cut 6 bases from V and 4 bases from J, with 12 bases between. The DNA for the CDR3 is TGTGCCAGCAGCCTAGTATTCCCCACCGGGGAGCTGTTTTTT. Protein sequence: CASSLVFPTGELFF.